These 11 T cell receptor beta chains originate from one sample sequenced in a study of T cells in Graves' hyperthyroidism and ophthalmopathy. The CDR3 regions of TCR beta were amplified from RNA transcripts. Using the HTBI primer set, a first-round RT-PCR was run on the TCR CDR3. MiXCR, applied by TCRdb to the multiplex PCR reads, yields one record per CDR3 protein. The sample records about 290,000 distinct CDR3 sequences, roughly 13% being singletons. The sample was blood. The origin of the receptors is a middle-aged woman with Graves' hyperthyroidism.

This clonotype was counted many times. The chain carries TRBV28 and TRBJ2-5, with 12 bases fitting TRBD2. J lost 4 bases, V lost 2 bases, and 2 bases had no gene match. This CDR3 is 15 amino acids long. Germline-derived CDR1 and CDR2 are MDHEN and SYDVKM. CDR3 region: CASSLGGLAGETQYF. CDR3 coding DNA: TGTGCCAGCAGTTTAGGGGGACTAGCGGGAGAGACCCAGTACTTC.

This clonotype has a count of ten or more. The chain couples TRBV7-2 to TRBJ2-1; TRBD2 is a possible D gene (6 bases). CDR1 and CDR2 from the germline V gene are SGHTA and FQGNSA. This CDR3 is 13 amino acids long. V lost 3 bases, J lost 10 bases, and 13 bases lay in between. The CDR3 DNA sequence: TGTGCCAGCAGCTTTGCGGGGATTGGCGAGCAGTTCTTC. Translated, it gives CASSFAGIGEQFF. The variable domain in full, completed from reference TRBV7-2 and TRBJ2-1, reads GAGVSQSPSNKVTEKGKDVELRCDPISGHTALYWYRQSLGQGLEFLIYFQGNSAPDKSGLPSDRFSAERTGGSVSTLTIQRTQQEDSAVYLCASSFAGIGEQFFGPGTRLTVL.

This clonotype was counted at least ten times. This chain uses TRBV30 with TRBJ1-2, with a weak D call TRBD1 (6 bases). Per germline, CDR1 GTSNPN and CDR2 SVGIG (reference sequence). CDR3 length: 14 amino acids. V lost 0 bases to trimming and J lost 0 bases, with 8 bases between them. The CDR3 DNA follows: TGTGCCTGGAGTGTAACAGGGACTAACTATGGCTACACCTTC. It codes for CAWSVTGTNYGYTF.

This clonotype was detected many times. Written as DNA, the CDR3 is TGTGCCAGCAGCTTGATGTCGGGAAGCCAAGAGACCCAGTACTTC. This translates into CASSLMSGSQETQYF. The V call is TRBV5-6, the J call TRBJ2-5; perhaps TRBD2 as D (5 bases). CDR3 size: 15 residues. The germline V gene encodes CDR1 SGHDT and CDR2 YYEEEE. Trimming removed 1 base at V and 1 base at J, with 11 bases between.

This clonotype came up many times. The chain uses TRBV20-1 and TRBJ1-1; 7 nucleotides line up with TRBD1. The CDR3 has 15 residues. V dropped 7 bases and J dropped 1; count of bases not matched to a gene: 12. Per germline, CDR1 DFQATT and CDR2 SNEGSKA (reference sequence). Written as DNA, the CDR3 is TGCAGTGTCATACCCCCTGGACAGGAGAACACTGAAGCTTTCTTT. Translating gives CSVIPPGQENTEAFF.

The CDR3 sequence: CASSPRQEGHQAQHF. CDR3 in DNA: TGTGCCAGCTCACCGAGACAGGAGGGGCATCAAGCCCAGCATTTT. The chain uses TRBV18 and TRBJ1-5; D may be TRBD1 (6 bases). V was shortened by 3 bases and J by 11 bases, with 20 bases between the two germline ends. This CDR3 is built from 15 residues. Germline V gives CDR1 KGHSH, CDR2 LQKENI.

This chain connects TRBV19 to TRBJ1-5, with no clear D. This CDR3 region has 12 residues. V was shortened by 7 bases and J by 4 bases, with 8 bases between the two germline ends. Germline loops: CDR1 LNHDA, CDR2 SQIVND (reference sequence). CDR3 bases: TGTGCCAGTACGTTGGGGAATCAGCCCCAGCATTTT. The encoded protein is CASTLGNQPQHF.

This clonotype was seen a single time. This chain connects TRBV2 to TRBJ2-7, with 13 bases that match TRBD2. The length of the CDR3 is 13 residues. V was pared by 6 bases and J by 4 bases, with 0 bases of the junction left unmatched. Germline V gives CDR1 SNHLY, CDR2 FYNNEI. Written as DNA, the CDR3 is TGTGCCAGCAGGGGACTAGCGGGGTACGAGCAGTACTTC. It specifies CASRGLAGYEQYF.

At least ten counts were recorded for this clonotype. The CDR3 DNA reads TGTGCCAGCAGCTTAAATGCGGGATCTTACAATGAGCAGTTCTTC. It translates to CASSLNAGSYNEQFF. The genes are TRBV7-2 and TRBJ2-1; D is perhaps TRBD2 (6 bases). The V end lost 2 bases, the J end lost 4 bases, and 12 bases lay between the germline ends. Looked up from germline, CDR1 is SGHTA and CDR2 is FQGNSA. The CDR3 has 15 residues.

This clonotype was seen at least ten times. This chain links TRBV11-2 with TRBJ1-1, with a tentative D call TRBD1 (5 bases). Germline V gene sequence: CDR1 SGHAT, CDR2 FQNNGV. The CDR3 length is 13 residues. V shed 2 bases and J shed 11 bases, with 15 bases lying between them. The CDR3 DNA sequence: TGTGCCAGCAGCTTATGGGAACAGGAGAGGGCTTTCTTT. Translation: CASSLWEQERAFF.

This clonotype occurred once. Compared with germline, one end of the junction differs, possibly owing to a read error. The chain carries TRBV7-9 and TRBJ2-3; 9 bases align to TRBD2. Germline values: CDR1 SEHNR, CDR2 FQNEAQ (reference sequence). This CDR3 comprises 15 residues. The CDR3 here is CASSVASGTKDTQYF. CDR3 nucleotides: TGTGCCAGCAGCGTAGCTAGCGGGACCAAAGATACGCAGTATTTT.